This T cell receptor beta chain was recorded in a study of cytomegalovirus exposure and HLA in healthy donors. The study's findings and limits: Later analysis found that TCR beta chains associated with HLA were more clonally expanded than other, equally common chains.

Nominally healthy donors were sampled, though unrecorded immune exposures were likely. Regarding this clone: Antigen unknown.

Trimming took off 4 bases at V and 8 bases at J, with 12 bases between the two ends. Germline CDR1 SGHNT, CDR2 YYREEE (reference sequence). This CDR3 has 13 amino acids. The study ran its PCR with 60 Vbeta and 13 Jbeta primers. The assay was immunoSEQ multiplex PCR, and TCRdb's table has in-frame clones only and misses some. The sample includes some 190,000 clones, roughly four fifths seen only once; the top ten take roughly 2.8%. The specimen was PBMCs. The rearrangement links TRBV5-4 to TRBJ2-2; D unresolved. The source of this sequence is a woman aged 30 to 39 in good health and CMV-seropositive. As DNA, the CDR3 is TGTGCCAGCAGCATACAACCTTTAGGGGAGCTGTTTTTT. Its translation: CASSIQPLGELFF.